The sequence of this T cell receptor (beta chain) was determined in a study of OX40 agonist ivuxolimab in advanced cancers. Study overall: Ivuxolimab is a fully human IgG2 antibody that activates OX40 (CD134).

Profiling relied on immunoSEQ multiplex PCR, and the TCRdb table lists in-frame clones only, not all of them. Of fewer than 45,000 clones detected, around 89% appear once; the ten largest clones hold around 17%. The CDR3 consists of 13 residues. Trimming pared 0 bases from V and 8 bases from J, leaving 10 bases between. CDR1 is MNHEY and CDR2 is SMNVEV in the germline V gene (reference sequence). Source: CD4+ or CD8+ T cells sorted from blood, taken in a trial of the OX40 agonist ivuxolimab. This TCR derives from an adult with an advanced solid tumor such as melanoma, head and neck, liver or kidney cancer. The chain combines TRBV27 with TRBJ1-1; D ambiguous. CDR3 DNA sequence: TGTGCCAGCAGTTTATCGAGGGCCCAAGAAGCTTTCTTT. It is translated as CASSLSRAQEAFF.